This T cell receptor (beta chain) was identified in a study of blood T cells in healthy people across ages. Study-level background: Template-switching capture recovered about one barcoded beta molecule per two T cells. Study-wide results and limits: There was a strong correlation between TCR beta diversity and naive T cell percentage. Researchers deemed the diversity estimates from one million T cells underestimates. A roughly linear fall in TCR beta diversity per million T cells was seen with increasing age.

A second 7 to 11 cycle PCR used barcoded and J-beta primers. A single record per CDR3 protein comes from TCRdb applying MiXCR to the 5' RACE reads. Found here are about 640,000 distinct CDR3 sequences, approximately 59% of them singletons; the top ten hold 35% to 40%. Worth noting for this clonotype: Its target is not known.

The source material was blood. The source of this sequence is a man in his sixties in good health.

The CDR3 coding sequence is TGTGCCAGCAGTGAACCAGAGACCCAGTACTTC. Protein product: CASSEPETQYF. This rearrangement joins TRBV2 to TRBJ2-5, with unresolved D. The CDR3 sequence is 11 residues long. V shed 2 bases and J shed 4 bases, with 2 bases lying between them. The germline V gene encodes CDR1 SNHLY and CDR2 FYNNEI.